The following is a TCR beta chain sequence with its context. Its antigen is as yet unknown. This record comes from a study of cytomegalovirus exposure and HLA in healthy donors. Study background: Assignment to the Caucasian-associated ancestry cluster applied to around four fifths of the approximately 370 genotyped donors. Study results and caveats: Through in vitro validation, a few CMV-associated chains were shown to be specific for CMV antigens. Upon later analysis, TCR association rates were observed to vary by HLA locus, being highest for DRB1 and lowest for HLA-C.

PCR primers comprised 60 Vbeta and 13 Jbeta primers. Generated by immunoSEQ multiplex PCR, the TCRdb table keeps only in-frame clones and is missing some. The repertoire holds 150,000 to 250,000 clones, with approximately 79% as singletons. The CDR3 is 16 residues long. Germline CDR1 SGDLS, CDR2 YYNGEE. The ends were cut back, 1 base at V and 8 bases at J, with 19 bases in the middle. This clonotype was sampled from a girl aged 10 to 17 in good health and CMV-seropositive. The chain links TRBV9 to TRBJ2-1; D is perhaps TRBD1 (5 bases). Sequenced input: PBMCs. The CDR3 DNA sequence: TGTGCCAGCAGCGTAAGGGGTGGTGACTTGGTCGATGAGCAGTTCTTC. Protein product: CASSVRGGDLVDEQFF.